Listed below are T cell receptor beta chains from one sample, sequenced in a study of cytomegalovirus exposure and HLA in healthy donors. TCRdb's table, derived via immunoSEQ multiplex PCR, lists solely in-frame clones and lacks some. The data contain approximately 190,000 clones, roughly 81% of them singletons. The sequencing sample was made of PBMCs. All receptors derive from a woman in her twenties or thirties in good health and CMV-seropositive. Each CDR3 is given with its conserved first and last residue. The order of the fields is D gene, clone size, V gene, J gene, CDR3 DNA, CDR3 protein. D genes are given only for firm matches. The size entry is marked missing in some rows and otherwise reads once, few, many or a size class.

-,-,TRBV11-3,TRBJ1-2,TGTGCCAGCAGCCGCCCCCGGGGGGTCTATGGCTACACCTTC,CASSRPRGVYGYTF
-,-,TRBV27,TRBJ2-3,TGTGCCAGCAGTTTTGGGCTAGCAAAAGATACGCAGTATTTT,CASSFGLAKDTQYF
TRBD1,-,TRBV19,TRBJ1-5,TGTGCCAGTAGCACTGGATTACCTACCCGGGACAGGGGGAGGACGGGCAATCAGCCCCAGCATTTT,CASSTGLPTRDRGRTGNQPQHF
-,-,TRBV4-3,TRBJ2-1,TGCGCCAGCAGCCAGATCGTATCATCTCAGGGGTATGAGCAGTTCTTC,CASSQIVSSQGYEQFF
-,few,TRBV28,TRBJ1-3,TGTGCCAGCAGGAAAGGGCCCGGACTCCTATCTGCCGGAAACACCATATATTTT,CASRKGPGLLSAGNTIYF
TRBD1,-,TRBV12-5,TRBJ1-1,TGTGCTAGTGGGATACAGGGGGCCGCGGAAGCTTTCTTT,CASGIQGAAEAFF
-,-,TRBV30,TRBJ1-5,TGTGCCTGGAGTTCCTCCCTTAGTCAGCCCCAGCATTTT,CAWSSSLSQPQHF
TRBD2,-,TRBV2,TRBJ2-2,TGTGCCAGCAGTCCCTATACGGGAGGGTCGGGGGAGCTGTTTTTT,CASSPYTGGSGELFF
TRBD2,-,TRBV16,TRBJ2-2,TGTGCCAGCAGCCCCAAGCGCCTAGCGGCGAACACCGGGGAGCTGTTTTTT,CASSPKRLAANTGELFF
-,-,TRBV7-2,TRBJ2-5,TGTGCCAGCAGCTTAAGAGGGGAGACCCAGTACTTC,CASSLRGETQYF
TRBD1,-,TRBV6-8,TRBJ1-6,TGTGCCAGCAGGGGACAGGGCACCGATAATTCACCCCTCCACTTT,CASRGQGTDNSPLHF
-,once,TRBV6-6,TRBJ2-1,TGTGCCAGCAGACCCCCATTTGCGGTCAATGAGCAGTTCTTC,CASRPPFAVNEQFF
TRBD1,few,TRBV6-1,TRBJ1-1,TGTGCCAGCAGCCGGACAGGTAACACTGAAGCTTTCTTT,CASSRTGNTEAFF
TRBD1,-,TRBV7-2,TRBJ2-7,TGTGCCAGCAGCTCCAGGACAGGGCTAACCTACGAGCAGTACTTC,CASSSRTGLTYEQYF
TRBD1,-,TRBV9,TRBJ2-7,TGTGCCAGCAGCCCAGGGGACAGTGGCTCCTACGAGCAGTACTTC,CASSPGDSGSYEQYF
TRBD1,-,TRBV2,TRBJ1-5,TGTGCCAGCAGCGGACAGGTCAATCAGCCCCAGCATTTT,CASSGQVNQPQHF
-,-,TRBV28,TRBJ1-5,TGTGCCAGCAGCGGGAGTAATAGCAATCAGCCCCAGCATTTT,CASSGSNSNQPQHF
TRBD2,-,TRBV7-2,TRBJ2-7,TGTGCCAGCAGCTTAGGTGCGGTAGCGGGTTCCTACGAGCAGTACTTC,CASSLGAVAGSYEQYF
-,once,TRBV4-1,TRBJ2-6,TGCGCCAGCAGCCAGATACTTCTTCCAAGCTCTGGGGCCAACGTCCTGACTTTC,CASSQILLPSSGANVLTF
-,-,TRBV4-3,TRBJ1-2,TGCGCCAGCAGCCAAGACGGTGGGGAGGGTGGCTACACCTTC,CASSQDGGEGGYTF
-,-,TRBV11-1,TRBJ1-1,TGTGCCAGCAGCCGGGGATTAAACACTGAAGCTTTCTTT,CASSRGLNTEAFF
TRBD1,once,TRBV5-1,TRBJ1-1,TGCGCCAGCAGGTGGGACAGCAGGATGAACACTGAAGCTTTCTTT,CASRWDSRMNTEAFF
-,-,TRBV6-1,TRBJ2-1,TGTGCCAGCAGTGCTGACCTTGGGAGCTACAATGAGCAGTTCTTC,CASSADLGSYNEQFF